A single sample gave rise to the 19 T cell receptor beta chains below, sequenced in a study of shared clonotypes between healthy human individuals (TCRdb year 2020). CD8 naive samples consisted of CD45RO-negative cells that were positively selected for CCR7, yielding a CD45RA+CCR7+ population without TemRA cells. Library preparation used the immunoSEQ multiplex PCR assay. In TCRdb, the immuneACCESS table is reduced to in-frame sequences with V and J assigned. These tables do not hold every clone; where another copy was compared, an unresolved V gene accounts for under half, and the others remain unexplained. Present in this sample are under 2,000,000 clones, about 95% of which were seen just once. The top ten clones comprise approximately 1% of the sample. Sequenced: naive CD8+ T cells sorted from blood. The cell subset or site tag for this specimen amounts to: CD45RA+CCR7+. The receptors come from a man between 18 and 29 years old in good health.

Concerning this clone: The sample contains more than one DNA sequence encoding this CDR3. The chain carries TRBV5-4 and TRBJ1-3; 8 nucleotides match TRBD1. Trimming at V came to 2 bases and at J to 0 bases, leaving 1 base not matched to a gene. Germline CDR1 SGHNT, CDR2 YYREEE (reference sequence). This CDR3 has 15 residues. The CDR3 protein is CASSFQGASGNTIYF. In DNA form, the CDR3 reads TGTGCCAGCAGCTTCCAGGGGGCCTCTGGAAACACCATATATTTT.

This chain joins TRBV11-1 and TRBJ2-1; possible D gene TRBD1, 6 bases. Trimming left V 2 bases short and J 7 bases short, with 18 bases between. The CDR3 contains 16 residues. Germline assignment: CDR1 SGHAT and CDR2 FQDESV (reference sequence). Here the CDR3 reads CASSLLVTGINNEQFF. CDR3 sequence (DNA): TGTGCCAGCAGCTTATTGGTTACAGGGATAAATAATGAGCAGTTCTTC.

The chain combines TRBV27 with TRBJ2-1; the match to TRBD1 covers 9 bases. The V gene end was trimmed by 1 base and the J gene end by 3 bases; junction bases not matched to a gene: 4. This CDR3 region has 16 residues. Germline values: CDR1 MNHEY, CDR2 SMNVEV (reference sequence). CDR3 in amino acids: CASSLYGTGLYNEQFF. CDR3 nucleotide sequence: TGTGCCAGCAGTTTATATGGGACAGGGCTCTACAATGAGCAGTTCTTC.

As DNA, the CDR3 is TGTGCCAGCAGTCCTCCGGGGACTTCGAACACCGGGGAGCTGTTTTTT. The encoded protein is CASSPPGTSNTGELFF. The chain couples TRBV7-9 to TRBJ2-2, with D maybe TRBD2 (6 bases). The CDR3 totals 16 residues. V shed 6 bases and J shed 0 bases, with 14 bases lying between them. CDR1 SEHNR and CDR2 FQNEAQ come from the germline V gene (reference sequence).

In DNA form, the CDR3 reads TGCGCCAGCAGCCCGAAGGGGGATAGCACTGAAGCTTTCTTT. The encoded protein is CASSPKGDSTEAFF. J is TRBJ1-1 and V is TRBV4-1; perhaps TRBD1 as D (6 bases). The ends were cut back, 4 bases at V and 4 bases at J, with 13 bases in the middle. The CDR3 loop spans 14 amino acids. The germline V gene has CDR1 MGHRA and CDR2 YSYEKL.

The chain uses TRBV7-9 and TRBJ2-5; D is undetermined. V gave up 7 bases and J gave up 0 bases, with 6 bases separating them. Per germline, CDR1 SEHNR and CDR2 FQNEAQ (reference sequence). The CDR3 length is 12 residues. CDR3 region: CASTSDQETQYF. The CDR3, as DNA: TGTGCCAGCACGTCGGACCAAGAGACCCAGTACTTC. Combining the CDR3 with reference TRBV7-9 and TRBJ2-5 gives the whole variable domain DTGVSQNPRHKITKRGQNVTFRCDPISEHNRLYWYRQTLGQGPEFLTYFQNEAQLEKSRLLSDRFSAERPKGSFSTLEIQRTEQGDSAMYLCASTSDQETQYFGPGTRLLVL.

The chain is built from TRBV27 and TRBJ2-1; unclear D gene. The germline V gene encodes CDR1 MNHEY and CDR2 SMNVEV (reference sequence). Trimming pared 4 bases from V and 8 bases from J, leaving 18 bases between. CDR3 size: 15 residues. The CDR3 region has the DNA TGTGCCAGCAGTTACGGAAAGGACCGTCGCCATGAGCAGTTCTTC. Translation gives CASSYGKDRRHEQFF.

The chain combines TRBV7-9 with TRBJ2-7; the D gene could be TRBD1 or TRBD2 (6 bases each). The V gene lost 2 bases and the J gene lost 0 bases, with 17 bases spanning the gap. The germline gives CDR1 SEHNR, CDR2 FQNEAQ (reference sequence). The CDR3 is made up of 17 amino acids. The CDR3 nucleotides read TGTGCCAGCAGCTTACGACCAGGGGACTCGAGCTCCTACGAGCAGTACTTC. Translating it yields CASSLRPGDSSSYEQYF.

The chain couples TRBV11-2 to TRBJ2-3, with TRBD2 matching 12 bases. This CDR3 has 16 amino acids. Germline V gene data show CDR1 as SGHAT and CDR2 as FQNNGV. J gave up 5 bases and V 0 bases, and 3 bases lay outside the gene matches. CDR3 nucleotides: TGTGCCAGCAGCTTAGATGCGGGACTAGCGGGAGATACGCAGTATTTT. Translated: CASSLDAGLAGDTQYF.

The chain has TRBV6-1 and TRBJ1-3; D perhaps matches TRBD1 (5 bases). The germline V gene encodes CDR1 MNHNS and CDR2 SASEGT. V was pared by 6 bases and J by 9 bases, with 15 bases between. The length of the CDR3 is 13 residues. CDR3 sequence reads: CASSVMGDGTIYF. CDR3 nucleotide sequence: TGTGCCAGCAGCGTTATGGGGGATGGCACCATATATTTT.

This clone showed up just once. This chain joins TRBV7-9 and TRBJ2-7, with D possibly matching TRBD2 (6 bases). Trimming cost V 4 bases and J 2 bases, with 27 bases left between them. This CDR3 spans 19 amino acids. Germline values: CDR1 SEHNR, CDR2 FQNEAQ (reference sequence). The CDR3 DNA is TGTGCCAGCAGCTACTCTGCGGGAACTGGCGTGGGAGATCCCTACGAGCAGTACTTC. Encoded protein: CASSYSAGTGVGDPYEQYF.

J is TRBJ1-5 and V is TRBV27; D gene uncertain. CDR3 size: 12 residues. Trimming pared 7 bases from V and 4 bases from J, leaving 8 bases between. The V gene's germline CDR1 is MNHEY and CDR2 SMNVEV (reference sequence). The CDR3 DNA sequence: TGTGCCAGCACGTCAGGTAATCAGCCCCAGCATTTT. Its protein is CASTSGNQPQHF.

Regarding this clone: Other DNA sequences in the same sample also yield this CDR3. The chain combines TRBV27 with TRBJ2-1; TRBD2 aligns across 7 bases. CDR1 is MNHEY and CDR2 is SMNVEV in the germline V gene (reference sequence). The length of the CDR3 is 14 residues. Trimming removed 2 bases from V and 2 bases from J; junction bases left unmatched: 0. The DNA for the CDR3 is TGTGCCAGCAGTTTAGCGGGGGCCTACAATGAGCAGTTCTTC. Translating gives CASSLAGAYNEQFF.

Of note for this clone: The germline gene is not matched at one end of the junction; a read error may be the cause. The J gene is TRBJ2-5, the V gene TRBV29-1; D perhaps matches TRBD2 (6 bases). CDR1 SQVTM and CDR2 ANQGSEA come from the germline V gene. This CDR3 spans 9 amino acids. The CDR3 loop is CSVGPEGNF. CDR3 in DNA: TGCAGCGTTGGCCCGGAGGGGAACTTC.

This clone was picked up one time. This rearrangement joins TRBV11-2 to TRBJ1-6; D uncertain. Trimming took 2 bases from V and 7 from J, leaving 15 bases between them. The germline V gene encodes CDR1 SGHAT and CDR2 FQNNGV. This CDR3 comprises 16 residues. DNA of the CDR3: TGTGCCAGCAGCTTAATGGGGTTCGGTGGAAATTCACCCCTCCACTTT. Translating it yields CASSLMGFGGNSPLHF.

The chain employs TRBV29-1 and TRBJ2-2; 12 bases line up with TRBD2. The ends lost 2 bases at V and 8 bases at J; junction bases unmatched: 9. This CDR3 is 16 amino acids long. The germline CDR1 and CDR2 sequences are SQVTM and ANQGSEA. CDR3 DNA sequence: TGCAGCGTTGAATTCCCGCTAGCGGGGGGGCTTGGGGAGCTGTTTTTT. It yields the protein CSVEFPLAGGLGELFF.

On this clone itself: Other DNA sequences of this sample code for an identical CDR3. The gene calls are TRBV5-1 and TRBJ2-7, with 8 positions matching TRBD1. The CDR3 covers 14 residues. Losses at the gene ends were 2 bases for V and 5 bases for J; bases not matched to a gene: 6. Germline CDR1 reads SGHRS; CDR2 reads YFSETQ. The CDR3 coding sequence is TGCGCCAGCAGCTTAACAGGGGGAAGCCACGAGCAGTACTTC. This codes for CASSLTGGSHEQYF.

With respect to this clone: This sample also contains other DNA sequences that code for the same CDR3. V is TRBV9 and J is TRBJ2-5, with TRBD1 as a possible D gene (6 bases). Germline assignment: CDR1 SGDLS and CDR2 YYNGEE. The CDR3 has 14 residues. Trimming pared 1 base from V and 1 base from J, leaving 8 bases between. The CDR3 spells CASSVSGAQETQYF. The CDR3 bases are TGTGCCAGCAGCGTATCAGGGGCCCAAGAGACCCAGTACTTC.

As regards this clone: Distinct nucleotide sequences in the sample also encode this CDR3. The J gene is TRBJ2-2, the V gene TRBV30; unclear D gene. The CDR3 extends over 11 amino acids. The ends were cut back, 3 bases at V and 5 bases at J, with 4 bases in the middle. Germline assignment: CDR1 GTSNPN and CDR2 SVGIG (reference sequence). In nucleotides, the CDR3 is TGTGCCTGGAGCTTAACCGGGGAGCTGTTTTTT. It yields the protein CAWSLTGELFF.